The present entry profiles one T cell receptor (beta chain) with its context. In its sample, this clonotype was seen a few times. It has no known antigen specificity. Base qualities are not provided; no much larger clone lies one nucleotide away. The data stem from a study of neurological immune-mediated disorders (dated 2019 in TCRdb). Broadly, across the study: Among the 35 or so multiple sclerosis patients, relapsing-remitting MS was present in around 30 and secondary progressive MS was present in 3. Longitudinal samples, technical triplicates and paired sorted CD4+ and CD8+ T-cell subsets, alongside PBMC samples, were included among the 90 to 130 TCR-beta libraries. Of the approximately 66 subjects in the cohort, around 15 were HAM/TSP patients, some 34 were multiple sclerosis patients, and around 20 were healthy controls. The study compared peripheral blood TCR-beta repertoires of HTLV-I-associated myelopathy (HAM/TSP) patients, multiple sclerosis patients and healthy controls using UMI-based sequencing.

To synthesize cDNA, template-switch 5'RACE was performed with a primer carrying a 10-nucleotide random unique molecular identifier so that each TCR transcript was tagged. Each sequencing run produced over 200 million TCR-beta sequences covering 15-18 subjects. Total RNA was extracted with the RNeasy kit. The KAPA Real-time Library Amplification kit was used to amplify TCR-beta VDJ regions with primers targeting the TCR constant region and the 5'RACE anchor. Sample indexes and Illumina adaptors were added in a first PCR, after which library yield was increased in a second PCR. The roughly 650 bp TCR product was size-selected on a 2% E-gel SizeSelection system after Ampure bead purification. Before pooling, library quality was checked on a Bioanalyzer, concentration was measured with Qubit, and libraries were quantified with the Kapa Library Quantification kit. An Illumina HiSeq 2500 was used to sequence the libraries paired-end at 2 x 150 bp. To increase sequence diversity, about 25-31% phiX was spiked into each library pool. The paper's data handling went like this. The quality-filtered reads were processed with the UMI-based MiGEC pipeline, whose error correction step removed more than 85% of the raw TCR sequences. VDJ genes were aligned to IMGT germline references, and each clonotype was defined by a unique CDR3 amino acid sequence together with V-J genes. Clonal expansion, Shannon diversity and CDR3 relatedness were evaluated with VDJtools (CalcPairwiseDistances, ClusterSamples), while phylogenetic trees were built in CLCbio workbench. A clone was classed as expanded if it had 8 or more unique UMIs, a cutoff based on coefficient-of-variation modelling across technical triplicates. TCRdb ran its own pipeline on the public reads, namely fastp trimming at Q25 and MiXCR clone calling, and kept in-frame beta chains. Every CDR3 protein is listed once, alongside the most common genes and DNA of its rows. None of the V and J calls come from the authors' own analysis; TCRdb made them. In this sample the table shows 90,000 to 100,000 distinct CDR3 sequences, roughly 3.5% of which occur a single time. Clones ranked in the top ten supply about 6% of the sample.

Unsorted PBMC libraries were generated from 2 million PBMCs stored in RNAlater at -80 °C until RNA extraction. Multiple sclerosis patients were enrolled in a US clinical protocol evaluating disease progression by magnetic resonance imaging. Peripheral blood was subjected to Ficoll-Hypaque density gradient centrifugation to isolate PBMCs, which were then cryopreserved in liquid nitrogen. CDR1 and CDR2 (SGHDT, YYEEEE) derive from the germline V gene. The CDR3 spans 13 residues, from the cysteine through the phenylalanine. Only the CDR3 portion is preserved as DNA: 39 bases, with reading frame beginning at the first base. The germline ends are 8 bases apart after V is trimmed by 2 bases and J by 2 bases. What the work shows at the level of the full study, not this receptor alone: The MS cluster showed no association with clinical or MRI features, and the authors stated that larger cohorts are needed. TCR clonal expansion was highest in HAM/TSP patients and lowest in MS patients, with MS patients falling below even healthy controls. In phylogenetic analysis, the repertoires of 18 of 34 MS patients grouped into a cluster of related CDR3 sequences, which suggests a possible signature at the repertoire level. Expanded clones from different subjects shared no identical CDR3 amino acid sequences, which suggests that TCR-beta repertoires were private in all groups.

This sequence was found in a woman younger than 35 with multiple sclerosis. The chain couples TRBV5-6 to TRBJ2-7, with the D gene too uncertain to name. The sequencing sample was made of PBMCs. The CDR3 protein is CASSLGPAYEQYF. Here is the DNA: TGTGCCAGCAGCTTAGGACCAGCCTACGAGCAGTACTTC.